These T cell receptor beta chains were read from a single sample in a study of regulatory T cells in long-lasting Graves disease. TCRdb re-analysed the multiplex PCR reads in MiXCR, keeping a single row per CDR3 protein. The table shows 400,000 to 500,000 distinct CDR3 sequences, with 15% occurring only once. These data were also reused for a study on T cells in Graves' hyperthyroidism and ophthalmopathy.

Sequences were derived from peripheral blood mononuclear cells (PBMCs), sampled at new diagnosis, from a patient treated with antithyroid drugs. These TCRs come from a middle-aged woman with Graves disease. CDR3s include the opening cysteine and the closing phenylalanine or tryptophan. D genes are given only for firm matches. Some rows have no size entry. The others give once, few or many, or a class for an expanded clone.

D gene | J gene | V gene | clone size | CDR3 DNA | CDR3 protein
- | TRBJ2-7 | TRBV11-3 | - | TGTGCCAGCAGCTTAGGGGGAACGGGGACGGCGGTGCCCTACGAGCAGTACTTC | CASSLGGTGTAVPYEQYF
- | TRBJ2-2 | TRBV28 | many | TGTGCCAGCAGCTGGTTCACCGGGGAGCTGTTTTTT | CASSWFTGELFF
- | TRBJ1-6 | TRBV19 | - | TGTGCCAGTAGTATCAACGGACGGGGGGCTGGGAATTCACCCCTCCACTTT | CASSINGRGAGNSPLHF
TRBD2 | TRBJ2-7 | TRBV6-2/TRBV6-3 | - | TGTGCCAGCAGTCGGGGACTAGCGGGAGTGTTCCACGAGCAGTACTTC | CASSRGLAGVFHEQYF
TRBD2 | TRBJ2-3 | TRBV5-1 | few | TGCGCCAGCAGCTTGACACTAGCGGGGGCGACAGATACGCAGTATTTT | CASSLTLAGATDTQYF
TRBD2 | TRBJ2-7 | TRBV7-3 | many | TGTGCCAGCAGCTTTCGGTTCGTTTCTGGACTAGCGGGAGTTTACGAGCAGTACTTC | CASSFRFVSGLAGVYEQYF
TRBD1 | TRBJ2-7 | TRBV30 | - | TGTGCCTGGAGTGTCAACAGGGGGTACGAGCAGTACTTC | CAWSVNRGYEQYF
- | TRBJ2-5 | TRBV20-1 | many | TGCAGTGCTCTCAGGGCGGCCGGAGGCCAAGAGACCCAGTACTTC | CSALRAAGGQETQYF
TRBD2 | TRBJ2-3 | TRBV20-1 | many | TGCAGTGCTAGAGAGGCTAGCGGAGGCACAGATACGCAGTATTTT | CSAREASGGTDTQYF
- | TRBJ2-1 | TRBV2 | many | TGTGCCAGCAGTGAGCTCCCCAGCTGGCCCTACAATGAGCAGTTCTTC | CASSELPSWPYNEQFF
- | TRBJ1-1 | TRBV28 | - | TGTGCCAGCGGGACATTTGAAGCTTCCTTT | CASGTFEASF
- | TRBJ1-1 | TRBV6-1 | - | TGTGCCAGCAGTGAAGGGAGGGGCACTGAAGCTTTCTTT | CASSEGRGTEAFF
- | TRBJ2-1 | TRBV7-2 | many | TGTGCCAGCAGCTCCCATTCACTACGGGATAGCGATGAGCAGTTCTTC | CASSSHSLRDSDEQFF
- | TRBJ2-5 | TRBV27 | many | TGTGCCAGCAGCATACATAGGGCAGGGGAGACCCAGTACTTC | CASSIHRAGETQYF
TRBD1 | TRBJ2-1 | TRBV11-2 | many | TGTGCCAGCAGCCGTTTGGACAGGGGGCAAGGTGAGCAGTTCTTC | CASSRLDRGQGEQFF